The 10 T cell receptor beta chains listed next were all sequenced from one sample in a study of blood T cell repertoires in COVID-19. Some clones are missing from TCRdb's copy, which holds only in-frame ones; the method was immunoSEQ multiplex PCR. There are around 58,000 clones in the sample; about 90% occur only once, and 43% lies in the top ten. Sequenced material: peripheral blood. Receptors were obtained from a woman in her sixties with COVID-19, enrolled during active disease.

There are a few counts of this clone. The chain employs TRBV27 and TRBJ1-4; no clear D. V was cut by 6 bases and J by 3 bases, with 11 bases left in between. Germline CDR1 reads MNHEY; CDR2 reads SMNVEV (reference sequence). The CDR3 loop spans 14 amino acids. CDR3 nucleotides: TGTGCCAGCAGACCCGAGGGCTCTAATGAAAAACTGTTTTTT. Amino acids: CASRPEGSNEKLFF.

This clone is a singleton in its sample. The genes are TRBV30 and TRBJ2-1, with TRBD2 matching over 10 bases. Germline V gene lookup returns CDR1 GTSNPN and CDR2 SVGIG (reference sequence). The CDR3 covers 14 residues. The V segment lost 1 base and the J segment 8 bases; nucleotides outside the gene matches: 5. The CDR3, as DNA: TGTGCCTGGAGTGAGGAAGCGGGAGGGGATGAGCAGTTCTTC. Protein: CAWSEEAGGDEQFF.

This chain links TRBV29-1 with TRBJ1-2; possibly TRBD1 for D (6 bases). V lost 1 base, J lost 7 bases, and 16 bases lay in between. Germline V CDR1 and CDR2: SQVTM, ANQGSEA. The CDR3 has 14 residues. CDR3 coding DNA: TGCAGCGTTGAAGGGGGGCGGCCTTCAGGTGGCTACACCTTC. Amino acids: CSVEGGRPSGGYTF.

This chain joins TRBV9 and TRBJ2-7, with TRBD2 matching over 8 bases. Unmatched junction bases numbered 2, after V lost 0 bases and J lost 6 bases. The CDR3 runs to 13 residues. Germline CDR1 SGDLS, CDR2 YYNGEE. Written as DNA, the CDR3 is TGTGCCAGCAGCGTAGGGCTAGCGGGCGAGCAGTACTTC. It encodes CASSVGLAGEQYF.

The chain recombines TRBV6-2 or TRBV6-3 with TRBJ1-5, with a weak D call TRBD1 (5 bases). The germline CDR1 and CDR2 sequences are MNHEY and SVGEGT. V was cut by 6 bases and J by 1 base, with 13 bases left in between. The CDR3 consists of 15 residues. The CDR3 loop reads CASSLSGRSNQPQHF. The CDR3 DNA reads as TGTGCCAGCAGCCTCTCAGGGCGGAGCAATCAGCCCCAGCATTTT.

The genes are TRBV7-2 and TRBJ1-6, with a possible D match to TRBD1 (6 bases). The V gene's germline CDR1 is SGHTA and CDR2 FQGNSA. The CDR3 consists of 17 residues. V was trimmed by 5 bases and J by 9 bases, leaving 23 bases between them. This chain's CDR3 is CASSLGGAGGTLSPLHF. The CDR3 nucleotides are TGTGCCAGCAGCCTCGGGGGCGCGGGGGGGACCCTTTCACCCCTCCACTTT.

The J gene is TRBJ2-7, the V gene TRBV4-3; TRBD1 matches at 8 bases. V shed 1 base, J shed 10 bases, and the junction held 9 bases outside the gene matches. Germline CDR1 LGHNA, CDR2 YSLEER. The CDR3 runs to 14 residues. The CDR3 DNA sequence: TGCGCCAGCAGCCAAGGACGGACAGGGTCTCGACAGTACTTC. Translated, it gives CASSQGRTGSRQYF.

This chain joins TRBV11-3 and TRBJ1-4; D is unresolved. The V and J ends lost 5 bases and 8 bases respectively, with 12 bases between them. The CDR3 totals 13 residues. Germline CDR1 is SGHNT and CDR2 is YENEEA. The CDR3 nucleotides read TGTGCCAGCAGCCGCGGGGTAGACGAAAAACTGTTTTTT. Residues: CASSRGVDEKLFF. Using reference TRBV11-3 and TRBJ1-4 for the parts outside the CDR3, the full variable domain is EAGVVQSPRYKIIEKKQPVAFWCNPISGHNTLYWYLQNLGQGPELLIRYENEEAVDDSQLPKDRFSAERLKGVDSTLKIQPAELGDSAVYLCASSRGVDEKLFFGSGTQLSVL.

As DNA, the CDR3 is TGTGCCAGTAGTATCCCGGGTCCGGCTAGGGAGCAGTTCTTC. Translating gives CASSIPGPAREQFF. V and J are TRBV19 and TRBJ2-1; D ambiguous. The CDR3 consists of 14 residues. The V end was cut by 3 bases, the J end by 10 bases, with 16 bases between. Germline V gene sequence: CDR1 LNHDA, CDR2 SQIVND (reference sequence). Full variable domain (remainder filled in from reference TRBV19 and TRBJ2-1): DGGITQSPKYLFRKEGQNVTLSCEQNLNHDAMYWYRQDPGQGLRLIYYSQIVNDFQKGDIAEGYSVSREKKESFPLTVTSAQKNPTAFYLCASSIPGPAREQFFGPGTRLTVL.

This clone came up a few times. The chain couples TRBV10-3 to TRBJ1-1, with D tentatively TRBD1 (5 bases). The CDR3 is made up of 15 amino acids. Trimming pared 8 bases from V and 4 bases from J, leaving 20 bases between. From germline, CDR1 is ENHRY and CDR2 SYGVKD. CDR3 protein: CAIGKANRRGTEAFF. The CDR3 coding sequence is TGTGCCATCGGCAAAGCGAACAGGCGGGGCACTGAAGCTTTCTTT.